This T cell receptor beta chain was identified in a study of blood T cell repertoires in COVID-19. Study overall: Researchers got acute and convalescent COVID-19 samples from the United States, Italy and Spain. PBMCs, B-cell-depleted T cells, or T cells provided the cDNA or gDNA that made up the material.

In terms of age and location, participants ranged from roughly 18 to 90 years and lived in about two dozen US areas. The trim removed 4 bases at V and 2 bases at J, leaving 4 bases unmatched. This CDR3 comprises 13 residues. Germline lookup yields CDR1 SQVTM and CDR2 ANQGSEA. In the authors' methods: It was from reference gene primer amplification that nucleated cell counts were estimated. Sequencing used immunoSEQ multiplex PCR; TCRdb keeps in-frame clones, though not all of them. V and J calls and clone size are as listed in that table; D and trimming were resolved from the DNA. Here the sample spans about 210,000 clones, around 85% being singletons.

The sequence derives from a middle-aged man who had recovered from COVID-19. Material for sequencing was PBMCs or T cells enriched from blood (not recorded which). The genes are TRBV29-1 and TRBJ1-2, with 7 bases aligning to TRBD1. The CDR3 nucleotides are TGCAGCGTTGTAAGACAGGGAAACTATGGCTACACCTTC. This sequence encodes CSVVRQGNYGYTF.